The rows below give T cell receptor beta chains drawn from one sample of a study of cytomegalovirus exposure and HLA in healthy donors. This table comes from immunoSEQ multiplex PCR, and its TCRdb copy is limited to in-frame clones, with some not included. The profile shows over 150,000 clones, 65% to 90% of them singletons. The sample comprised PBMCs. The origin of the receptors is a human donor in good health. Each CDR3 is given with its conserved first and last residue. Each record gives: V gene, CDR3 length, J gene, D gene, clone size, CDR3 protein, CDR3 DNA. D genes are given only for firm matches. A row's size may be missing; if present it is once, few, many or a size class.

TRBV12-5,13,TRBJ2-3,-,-,CASGPLVGDTQYF,TGTGCTAGTGGTCCTCTGGTCGGAGATACGCAGTATTTT
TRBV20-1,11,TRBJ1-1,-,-,CSASSNTEAFF,TGCAGTGCTAGTAGTAACACTGAAGCTTTCTTT
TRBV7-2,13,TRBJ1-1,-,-,CASRETGRAEAFF,TGTGCCAGCAGGGAAACAGGGAGGGCTGAAGCTTTCTTT
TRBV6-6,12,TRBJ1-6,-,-,CASSAADSPLHF,TGTGCCAGCAGCGCGGCGGATTCACCCCTCCACTTT
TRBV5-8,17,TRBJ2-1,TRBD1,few,CASSFTPGTGGHNEQFF,TGTGCCAGCAGCTTTACGCCTGGGACAGGGGGGCACAATGAGCAGTTCTTC
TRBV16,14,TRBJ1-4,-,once,CASSPFRANEKLFF,TGTGCCAGCAGCCCCTTTCGTGCTAATGAAAAACTGTTTTTT
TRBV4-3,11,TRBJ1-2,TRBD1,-,CASKGAGGYTF,TGCGCCAGCAAGGGGGCTGGCGGCTACACCTTC
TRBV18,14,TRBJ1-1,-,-,CASSRPNSDTEAFF,TGTGCCAGCTCACGACCTAATTCGGACACTGAAGCTTTCTTT
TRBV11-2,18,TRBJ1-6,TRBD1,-,CASSLGQPGVHYNSPLHF,TGTGCCAGCAGCTTGGGACAGCCAGGGGTCCATTATAATTCACCCCTCCACTTT
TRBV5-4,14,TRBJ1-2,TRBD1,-,CASSTQGAAWGYTF,TGTGCCAGCAGCACACAGGGGGCGGCGTGGGGCTACACCTTC
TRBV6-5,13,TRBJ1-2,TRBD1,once,CASSADRGGGYTF,TGTGCCAGCAGCGCTGACAGGGGGGGCGGCTACACCTTC